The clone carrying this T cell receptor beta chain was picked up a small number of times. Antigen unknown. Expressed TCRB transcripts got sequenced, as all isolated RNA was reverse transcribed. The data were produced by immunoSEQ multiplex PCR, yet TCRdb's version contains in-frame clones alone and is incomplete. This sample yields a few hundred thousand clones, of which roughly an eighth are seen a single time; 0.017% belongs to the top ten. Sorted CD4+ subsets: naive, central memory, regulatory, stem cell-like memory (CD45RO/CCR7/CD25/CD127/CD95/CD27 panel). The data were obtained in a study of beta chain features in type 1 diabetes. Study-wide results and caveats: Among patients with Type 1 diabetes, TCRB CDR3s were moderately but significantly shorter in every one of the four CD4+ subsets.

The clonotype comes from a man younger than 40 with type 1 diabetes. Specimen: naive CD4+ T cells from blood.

The CDR3 spells CASSSNTEQFF. For the CDR3, the DNA is TGTGCCAGCAGCTCGAACACTGAGCAGTTCTTC. The V and J genes are TRBV9 and TRBJ2-1, with unresolved D. Trimming removed 4 bases from V and 9 bases from J, with 8 bases in between. The CDR3 extends over 11 amino acids. CDR1 SGDLS and CDR2 YYNGEE come from the germline V gene.